The sequence of this TCR beta chain was determined in a study of control samples from healthy donors and cancer patients. The method was immunoSEQ multiplex PCR; TCRdb's version includes in-frame clones alone and lacks a portion of them. The data contain 150,000 or so clones, 85% to 95% of them singletons. Sample: blood. The sequence was obtained from a man between 40 and 49 years old in good health.

The DNA for the CDR3 is TGTGCCAGCATGTCCGCTGGCGGCTACACCTTC. This translates into CASMSAGGYTF. The V call is TRBV9, the J call TRBJ1-2; no clear D. Trimming left V 6 bases short and J 8 bases short, with 11 bases between. The CDR3 spans 11 residues. Germline assignment: CDR1 SGDLS and CDR2 YYNGEE.